What follows are 21 T cell receptor beta chains derived from one specimen sequenced in a study of blood T cells in healthy people across ages. Then a second PCR, running about 6 to 12 cycles, was carried out with a sample-barcoded 5' primer and a J-beta primer mix. MiXCR was run by TCRdb on the 5' RACE reads, yielding one entry per CDR3 protein. The sample holds hundreds of thousands of distinct CDR3 sequences, about 52% seen once. The specimen was blood. The receptors were sampled from a woman aged 55-70 years in good health.

The chain links TRBV29-1 to TRBJ2-2; 7 nucleotides match TRBD1. The V gene's germline CDR1 is SQVTM and CDR2 ANQGSEA. V shed 6 bases, J shed 6 bases, and the junction held 7 bases outside the gene matches. The CDR3 runs 13 residues. CDR3 DNA: TGCAGCGTAAGGACAGGCCATTCCGGGGAGCTGTTTTTT. It yields the protein CSVRTGHSGELFF.

About this clonotype: At one end, the junction sequence differs from germline, possibly due to a read error. The chain recombines TRBV6-5 with TRBJ1-6; a possible D gene is TRBD1 (5 bases). Germline loops: CDR1 MNHEY, CDR2 SVGAGI. The CDR3 is 16 residues long. This CDR3 is CAGSSARGVENSPLHF. The CDR3 bases are TGTGCCGGCAGTTCGGCGAGGGGTGTCGAGAATTCACCCCTCCACTTT.

This clonotype was observed a few times. This chain uses TRBV11-2 with TRBJ2-4, with a possible D match to TRBD2 (5 bases). Gene TRBJ2-7 matches the end of the DNA better, so the J call may be wrong. In germline, CDR1 is SGHAT, CDR2 FQNNGV. The CDR3 sequence is 14 residues long. The CDR3 region has the DNA TGTGCCAGCAGCTTAGATACTAGTATCTACGAGCAGTACTTC. Translating gives CASSLDTSIYEQYF.

The chain uses TRBV9 and TRBJ1-2; D not resolved. In germline, CDR1 is SGDLS, CDR2 YYNGEE. The CDR3 is 13 residues long. The V and J ends lost 3 bases and 10 bases respectively, with 16 bases between them. The CDR3 nucleotides are TGTGCCAGCAGCGCTTACAGTTTAGATGACTACACCTTC. This gives the protein CASSAYSLDDYTF.

The chain recombines TRBV3-1 with TRBJ1-1; D unresolved. The CDR3 loop spans 12 amino acids. Germline CDR1 and CDR2: LGHDT and YNNKEL (reference sequence). The V gene lost 2 bases and the J gene lost 0 bases, with 1 base spanning the gap. CDR3 region: CASSQMNTEAFF. The CDR3 DNA sequence: TGTGCCAGCAGCCAAATGAACACTGAAGCTTTCTTT.

The chain uses TRBV6-2 or TRBV6-3 and TRBJ1-2, with D unresolved. V shed 6 bases and J shed 4 bases, with 9 bases lying between them. Germline V gene data show CDR1 as MNHEY and CDR2 as SVGEGT. The CDR3 runs to 12 residues. As DNA, the CDR3 is TGTGCCAGCAGACGACTGGGCTATGGCTACACCTTC. Protein sequence: CASRRLGYGYTF.

The table lists this clonotype with many counts. This sequence joins TRBV12-3 or TRBV12-4 and TRBJ2-3; TRBD1 matches at 7 bases. The CDR3 covers 15 residues. The trim removed 8 bases at V and 4 bases at J, leaving 12 bases unmatched. CDR3 protein: CASHLTGLEADTQYF. CDR3 sequence (DNA): TGTGCCAGCCACCTGACAGGGCTTGAGGCAGATACGCAGTATTTT.

The genes are TRBV6-5 and TRBJ1-2; the D is unclear. The CDR3 totals 13 residues. In germline, CDR1 is MNHEY, CDR2 SVGAGI. V lost 6 bases and J 3 bases, leaving 11 bases between the germline ends. The CDR3: CASSLEFDYGYTF. The CDR3, as DNA: TGTGCCAGCAGCCTAGAGTTTGACTATGGCTACACCTTC.

This clonotype was found once. The chain couples TRBV20-1 to TRBJ1-1, with 7 bases that match TRBD1. The CDR3 is 15 amino acids. With V trimmed by 5 bases and J by 0 bases, 9 bases remained unmatched. CDR1 is DFQATT, CDR2 SNEGSKA, per germline (reference sequence). This CDR3 is CSARDSGTVNTEAFF. CDR3 coding DNA: TGCAGTGCTCGGGACTCGGGGACAGTGAACACTGAAGCTTTCTTT.

The chain recombines TRBV25-1 with TRBJ2-3, with D possibly called TRBD1 or TRBD2 (7 bases each). Trimming pared 3 bases from V and 6 bases from J, leaving 19 bases between. The CDR3 loop spans 16 amino acids. The V gene's germline CDR1 is MGHDK and CDR2 SYGVNS. This chain's CDR3 is CASSDPRGRGSDTQYF. The CDR3 coding sequence is TGTGCCAGCAGTGACCCCAGGGGGAGGGGGTCGGATACGCAGTATTTT.

The chain is built from TRBV9 and TRBJ1-2; D uncertain. From germline, CDR1 is SGDLS and CDR2 YYNGEE. The germline V and J ends were trimmed by 5 bases and 7 bases, with 27 bases remaining between them. This CDR3 region has 17 residues. For the CDR3, the DNA is TGTGCCAGCAGTATCGGGTGGCGCAAAGGTCTTGTGGGTGGCTACACCTTC. Translating gives CASSIGWRKGLVGGYTF. Drawing the rest from reference TRBV9 and TRBJ1-2, the complete variable domain is DSGVTQTPKHLITATGQRVTLRCSPRSGDLSVYWYQQSLDQGLQFLIQYYNGEERAKGNILERFSAQQFPDLHSELNLSSLELGDSALYFCASSIGWRKGLVGGYTFGSGTRLTVV.

The genes are TRBV5-1 and TRBJ2-3; tentative D call: TRBD1 (6 bases). The CDR3 spans 14 residues. Trimming removed 6 bases at V and 0 bases at J, with 11 bases between. Germline lookup yields CDR1 SGHRS and CDR2 YFSETQ. The CDR3 reads CASKGVTSTDTQYF. The CDR3 DNA reads as TGCGCCAGCAAGGGGGTTACTAGCACAGATACGCAGTATTTT.

As for this clonotype: This may arise from a read error, as a much more abundant clone is one base away. This rearrangement joins TRBV6-2 or TRBV6-3 to TRBJ2-5; the D gene is possibly TRBD2 (5 bases). Looked up from germline, CDR1 is MNHEY and CDR2 is SVGEGT. The V end was cut by 7 bases, the J end by 11 bases, with 17 bases between. The CDR3 has 12 amino acids. The CDR3 sequence is CASKTGYNEQYF. CDR3 coding DNA: TGTGCCAGCAAAACGGGATACAATGAGCAGTACTTC.

This clonotype came up once. The rearrangement links TRBV9 to TRBJ2-7; 11 bases map to TRBD2. This CDR3 spans 18 amino acids. Germline-derived CDR1 and CDR2 are SGDLS and YYNGEE. V was clipped by 2 bases and J by 4 bases; unmatched bases: 14. The CDR3, as DNA: TGTGCCAGCAGCGTGGCTGGGACTACTAGCGGGAGTAGGTACGAGCAGTACTTC. Protein product: CASSVAGTTSGSRYEQYF.

As DNA, the CDR3 is TGCAGTGCTCACTCCGGGACTAGGAGCACAGATACGCAGTATTTT. It yields the protein CSAHSGTRSTDTQYF. This rearrangement joins TRBV20-1 to TRBJ2-3; 8 positions match TRBD2. CDR1 is DFQATT, CDR2 SNEGSKA, per germline (reference sequence). This CDR3 contains 15 residues. The V segment lost 5 bases and the J segment 0 bases; nucleotides outside the gene matches: 7.

This chain joins TRBV4-3 and TRBJ1-2; 12 bases match TRBD1. Germline values: CDR1 LGHNA, CDR2 YSLEER. This CDR3 contains 15 residues. Trimming at V came to 1 base and at J to 10 bases, leaving 7 bases not matched to a gene. CDR3 in DNA: TGCGCCAGCAGCCAAGCGGGACAGGGGGCGCGTGACTACACCTTC. Protein sequence: CASSQAGQGARDYTF.

This chain uses TRBV4-2 with TRBJ2-3; D gene ambiguous. CDR1 LGHNA and CDR2 YNFKEQ come from the germline V gene. V lost 0 bases and J lost 4, with 8 bases in between. The CDR3 has 14 residues. The CDR3 here is CASSQDELPDTQYF. CDR3 nucleotide sequence: TGTGCCAGCAGCCAAGATGAACTCCCAGATACGCAGTATTTT.

V usage is TRBV19 and J usage is TRBJ2-3, with 7 bases that match TRBD1. This CDR3 has 15 amino acids. Germline CDR1 reads LNHDA; CDR2 reads SQIVND (reference sequence). V lost 6 bases to trimming and J lost 5 bases; unmatched junction nucleotides: 11. DNA for the CDR3: TGTGCCAGTAGCAGGACAGGTAATGATGGAGATACGCAGTATTTT. This codes for CASSRTGNDGDTQYF.

This clonotype was recorded a few times. The chain uses TRBV10-3 and TRBJ2-3; TRBD2 matches at 10 bases. Trimming at V came to 3 bases and at J to 4 bases, leaving 7 bases not matched to a gene. Germline CDR1 ENHRY, CDR2 SYGVKD. CDR3 length: 16 residues. For the CDR3, the DNA is TGTGCCATCAGTGAAGGACTAGCGGATCCCTCAGATACGCAGTATTTT. Its protein product is CAISEGLADPSDTQYF.

V and J are TRBV28 and TRBJ2-7; a possible D gene is TRBD2 (6 bases). This CDR3 has 15 amino acids. The V and J ends lost 3 bases and 2 bases respectively, with 14 bases between them. CDR1 MDHEN and CDR2 SYDVKM come from the germline V gene. The CDR3 region has the DNA TGTGCCAGCAGTTTCGGAAGGGCGGGGACCTACGAGCAGTACTTC. This sequence encodes CASSFGRAGTYEQYF.

The chain has TRBV20-1 and TRBJ2-7, with 7 bases fitting TRBD2. The J call could be wrong; TRBJ2-4 is a better fit for the DNA end. Germline V lookup: CDR1 DFQATT, CDR2 SNEGSKA (reference sequence). The CDR3 is 14 residues long. The CDR3 DNA is TGCAGTGCTAGTTGGCGACTAGCAGCTAACATTCAGTACTTC. It codes for CSASWRLAANIQYF.